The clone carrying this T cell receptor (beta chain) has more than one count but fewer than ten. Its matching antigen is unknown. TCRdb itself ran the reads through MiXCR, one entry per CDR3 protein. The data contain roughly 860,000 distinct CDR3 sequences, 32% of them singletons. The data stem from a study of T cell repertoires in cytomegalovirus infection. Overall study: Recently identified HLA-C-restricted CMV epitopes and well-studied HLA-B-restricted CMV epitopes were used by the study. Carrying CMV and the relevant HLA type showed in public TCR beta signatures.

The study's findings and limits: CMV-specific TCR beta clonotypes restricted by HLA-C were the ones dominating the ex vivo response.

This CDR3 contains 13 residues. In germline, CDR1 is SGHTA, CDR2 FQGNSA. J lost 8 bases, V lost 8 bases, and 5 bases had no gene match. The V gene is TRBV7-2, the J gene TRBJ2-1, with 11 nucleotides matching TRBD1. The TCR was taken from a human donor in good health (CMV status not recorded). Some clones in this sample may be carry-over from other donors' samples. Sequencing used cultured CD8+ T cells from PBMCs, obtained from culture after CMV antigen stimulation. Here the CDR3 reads CASCWTGGDEQFF. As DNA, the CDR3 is TGTGCCAGCTGTTGGACAGGGGGCGATGAGCAGTTCTTC.